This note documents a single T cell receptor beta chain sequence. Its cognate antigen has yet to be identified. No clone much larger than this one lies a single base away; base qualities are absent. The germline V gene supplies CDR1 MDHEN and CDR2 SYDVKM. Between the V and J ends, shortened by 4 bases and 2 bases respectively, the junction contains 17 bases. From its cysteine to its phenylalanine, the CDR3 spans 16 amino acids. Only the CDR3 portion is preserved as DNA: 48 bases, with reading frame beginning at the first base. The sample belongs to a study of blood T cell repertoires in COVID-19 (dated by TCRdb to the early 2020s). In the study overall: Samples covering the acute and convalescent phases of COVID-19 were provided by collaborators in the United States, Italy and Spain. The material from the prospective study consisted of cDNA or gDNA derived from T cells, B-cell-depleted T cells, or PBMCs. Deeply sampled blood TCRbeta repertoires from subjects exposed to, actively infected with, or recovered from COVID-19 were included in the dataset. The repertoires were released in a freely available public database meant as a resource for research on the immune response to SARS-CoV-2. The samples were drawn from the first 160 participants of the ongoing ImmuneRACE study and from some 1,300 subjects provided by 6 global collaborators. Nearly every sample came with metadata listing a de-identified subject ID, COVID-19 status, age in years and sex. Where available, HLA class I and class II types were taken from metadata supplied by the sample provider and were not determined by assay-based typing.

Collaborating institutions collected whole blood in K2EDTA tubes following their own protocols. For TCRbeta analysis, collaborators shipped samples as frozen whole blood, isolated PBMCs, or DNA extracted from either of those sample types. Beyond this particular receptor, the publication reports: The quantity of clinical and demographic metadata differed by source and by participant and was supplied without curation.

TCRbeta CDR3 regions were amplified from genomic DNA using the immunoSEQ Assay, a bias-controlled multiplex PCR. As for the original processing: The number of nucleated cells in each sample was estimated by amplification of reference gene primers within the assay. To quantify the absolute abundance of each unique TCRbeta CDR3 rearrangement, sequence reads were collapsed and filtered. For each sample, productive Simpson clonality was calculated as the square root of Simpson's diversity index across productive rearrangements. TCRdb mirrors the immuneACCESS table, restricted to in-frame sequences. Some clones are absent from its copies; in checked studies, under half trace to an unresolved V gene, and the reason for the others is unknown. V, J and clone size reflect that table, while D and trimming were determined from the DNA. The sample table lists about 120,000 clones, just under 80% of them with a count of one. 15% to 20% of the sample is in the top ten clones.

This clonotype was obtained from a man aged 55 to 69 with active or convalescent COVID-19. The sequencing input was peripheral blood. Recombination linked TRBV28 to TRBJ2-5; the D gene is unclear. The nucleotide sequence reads TGTGCCAGCAGTTCCTCTTCAACTAAAAGTCAAGAGACCCAGTACTTC. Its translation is CASSSSSTKSQETQYF.